The 13 T cell receptor beta chains listed next were all sequenced from one sample in a study of blood T cells in healthy people across ages. A J-beta primer mix and a sample-barcoded 5' primer were used in a second PCR of about 6 to 12 cycles. TCRdb re-called the 5' RACE reads with MiXCR, one entry per CDR3 protein. Found here are some 940,000 distinct CDR3 sequences, under 35% of them singletons; the top ten hold roughly 10%. The same sample was also used in a study of T cells of mothers and their children.

Material for sequencing was blood. The receptors here all came from a woman aged 40 to 50 in good health.

This clonotype has only a few counts. The chain has TRBV20-1 and TRBJ2-1; possibly TRBD2 for D (6 bases). CDR3 length equals 15 residues. Trimming took 3 bases from V and 8 from J, leaving 20 bases between them. Germline CDR1 DFQATT, CDR2 SNEGSKA (reference sequence). The CDR3: CSARPRDWVGDEQFF. CDR3 bases: TGCAGTGCTAGGCCCCGGGACTGGGTTGGTGATGAGCAGTTCTTC.

DNA of the CDR3: TGTGCCAGCAGCGTAGGGGGACAGGAGACAGAAGCTTTCTTT. It encodes CASSVGGQETEAFF. V gene TRBV9 combines with J gene TRBJ1-1; TRBD1 matches at 8 bases. The CDR3 length is 14 residues. V dropped 0 bases and J dropped 8; count of bases not matched to a gene: 6. Germline loops: CDR1 SGDLS, CDR2 YYNGEE.

The chain is built from TRBV7-2 and TRBJ2-3; 15 bases agree with TRBD2. The CDR3 has 17 amino acids. V was clipped by 0 bases and J by 4 bases; unmatched bases: 2. Germline V gives CDR1 SGHTA, CDR2 FQGNSA. The CDR3 region is CASSLAGTSGGPDTQYF. CDR3 nucleotides: TGTGCCAGCAGCTTAGCCGGGACTAGCGGGGGGCCAGATACGCAGTATTTT.

This sequence joins TRBV20-1 and TRBJ2-3, with 8 nucleotides matching TRBD2. The CDR3 has 14 amino acids. Trimming at V came to 3 bases and at J to 0 bases, leaving 2 bases not matched to a gene. The germline gives CDR1 DFQATT, CDR2 SNEGSKA (reference sequence). CDR3 sequence reads: CSARSGSSTDTQYF. CDR3 nucleotide sequence: TGCAGTGCTAGGAGCGGGAGCAGCACAGATACGCAGTATTTT.

In DNA, the CDR3 is TGTGCCAGCCAGGACAGAAGGAACTATGGCTACACCTTC. Amino acids: CASQDRRNYGYTF. The chain recombines TRBV30 with TRBJ1-2, with D possibly matching TRBD1 (6 bases). Trimming left V 8 bases short and J 2 bases short, with 15 bases between. Germline V gene data show CDR1 as GTSNPN and CDR2 as SVGIG (reference sequence). The CDR3 has 13 amino acids.

The chain has TRBV28 and TRBJ2-5; no clear D. The length of the CDR3 is 13 residues. V gave up 6 bases and J gave up 1 base, with 9 bases separating them. Germline V CDR1 and CDR2: MDHEN, SYDVKM. CDR3 sequence (DNA): TGTGCCAGCAGAGTCTATGGCCAAGAGACCCAGTACTTC. The encoded protein is CASRVYGQETQYF.

The chain combines TRBV28 with TRBJ1-3, with D possibly being TRBD1 (5 bases). Trimming shortened V by 5 bases and J by 6 bases, and 20 bases separated the two germline ends. Per germline, CDR1 MDHEN and CDR2 SYDVKM. The CDR3 runs to 16 residues. CDR3 loop: CASSAPGQARVNTIYF. In nucleotides, the CDR3 is TGTGCCAGCAGTGCGCCGGGGCAGGCTCGTGTAAACACCATATATTTT.

This chain uses TRBV5-1 with TRBJ1-1, with a tentative D call TRBD1 (5 bases). Trimming took 0 bases from V and 5 from J, leaving 11 bases between them. The CDR3 covers 14 residues. Germline CDR1 and CDR2: SGHRS and YFSETQ. The CDR3 region has the DNA TGCGCCAGCAGCTTGGATCAGGGAGTTACTGAAGCTTTCTTT. It encodes CASSLDQGVTEAFF.

This clonotype was observed a handful of times. CDR3 DNA: TGCAGTGCGCCCGTAGCGGGGGGTTTATACAATGAGCAGTTCTTC. This encodes CSAPVAGGLYNEQFF. This chain joins TRBV20-1 and TRBJ2-1, with 10 positions matching TRBD2. The CDR3 extends over 15 amino acids. Trimming cost V 6 bases and J 4 bases; bases outside gene matches: 9. The germline V gene encodes CDR1 DFQATT and CDR2 SNEGSKA (reference sequence).

In regard to this clonotype: Sequence at one end of the junction differs from germline and may be a read error. V is TRBV4-2 and J is TRBJ2-1; no definite D call. Germline CDR1 is LGHNA and CDR2 is YNFKEQ. The CDR3 is 15 amino acids. For the CDR3, the DNA is TGTGCCAGCAGCCAACGAAAAACCTCCTACAATGAGCAGGTCTTC. Protein product: CASSQRKTSYNEQVF.

The chain combines TRBV5-1 with TRBJ1-2; weak D call: TRBD1 (5 bases). CDR3 length: 15 amino acids. The germline CDR1 and CDR2 sequences are SGHRS and YFSETQ. Trimming stripped 4 bases from V and 8 bases from J, with 21 bases between. CDR3 sequence reads: CASSGLLRGVGGYTF. CDR3 DNA sequence: TGCGCCAGCAGCGGGCTCCTGAGGGGCGTCGGAGGCTACACCTTC.

V and J are TRBV3-1 and TRBJ1-6; D is possibly TRBD1 (6 bases). The CDR3 loop spans 16 amino acids. The V end lost 5 bases, the J end lost 7 bases, and 18 bases lay between the germline ends. Germline V lookup: CDR1 LGHDT, CDR2 YNNKEL (reference sequence). The DNA of the CDR3 is TGTGCCAGCAGCTTAAGGGGGGTCTCTGGAAATTCACCCCTCCACTTT. Translating gives CASSLRGVSGNSPLHF.

The V call is TRBV12-3 or TRBV12-4, the J call TRBJ2-3; weak D call: TRBD2 (6 bases). V shed 9 bases and J shed 6 bases, with 13 bases lying between them. CDR3 length equals 12 residues. CDR3: CASRGLPDTQYF. CDR3 DNA sequence: TGTGCCAGTCGGGGGTTACCCGATACGCAGTATTTT.